This TCR beta chain was sequenced in a study of shared clonotypes between healthy human individuals. Selected positively for CCR7 and CD45RO-negative, naive CD8 cells excluded terminally differentiated effector memory CD45RA+ cells. The junction had 9 bases not matched to a gene; V was cut back by 0 bases and J by 5 bases. Germline V gene lookup returns CDR1 SGHAT and CDR2 FQNNGV. The length of the CDR3 is 18 residues. Libraries were prepared by immunoSEQ multiplex PCR; TCRdb keeps only in-frame clonotypes and omits some of them. The sample yields about 750,000 clones, nearly 95% seen once. The TCR comes from a man between 25 and 39 years old in good health. The chain recombines TRBV11-2 with TRBJ2-5; 13 bases agree with TRBD2. Source material: naive CD8+ T cells sorted from blood. CDR3 DNA: TGTGCCAGCAGCTTAGATTGGAGGACTAGCGGGAGTACGGAGACCCAGTACTTC. The encoded protein is CASSLDWRTSGSTETQYF. Using reference TRBV11-2 and TRBJ2-5 for the parts outside the CDR3, the full variable domain is EAGVAQSPRYKIIEKRQSVAFWCNPISGHATLYWYQQILGQGPKLLIQFQNNGVVDDSQLPKDRFSAERLKGVDSTLKIQPAKLEDSAVYLCASSLDWRTSGSTETQYFGPGTRLLVL.